These 10 T cell receptor beta chains were all obtained from the same sample, sequenced in a study of neoadjuvant anti-PD-1 for oral cavity cancer. The method was immunoSEQ multiplex PCR; TCRdb's version includes in-frame clones alone and lacks a portion of them. The sample records 55,000 to 80,000 clones, around four fifths being singletons. Material: PBMCs, obtained before nivolumab (anti-PD-1) treatment. These receptors came from a person between 35 and 79 years old with oral cavity squamous cell carcinoma.

Turning to this clone: This could be a read error, since a much larger clone is one nucleotide away. The same CDR3 arises from other DNA sequences in this sample as well. The J gene is TRBJ2-3, the V gene TRBV6-5, with TRBD1 matching over 9 bases. CDR3 length: 14 amino acids. V lost 2 bases and J lost 3; bases outside the gene matches: 0. In germline, CDR1 is MNHEY, CDR2 SVGAGI. The CDR3 region has the DNA TGTGCCAGCAGTTACGGACAGGGGACAGATACGCAGTATTTT. This codes for CASSYGQGTDTQYF.

This clone was seen a single time. The chain recombines TRBV28 with TRBJ1-1; possibly TRBD1 for D (6 bases). The CDR3 loop spans 16 amino acids. Germline CDR1 reads MDHEN; CDR2 reads SYDVKM. Trimming took 2 bases from V and 1 from J, leaving 14 bases between them. The CDR3 loop is CASSLPWDTRNTEAFF. The CDR3 nucleotides read TGTGCCAGCAGTTTACCGTGGGACACCAGGAACACTGAAGCTTTCTTT.

The V and J genes are TRBV6-1 and TRBJ2-5; 12 bases agree with TRBD2. V lost 6 bases to trimming and J lost 1 base; unmatched junction nucleotides: 0. CDR1 is MNHNS, CDR2 SASEGT, per germline. This CDR3 is 14 amino acids long. DNA for the CDR3: TGTGCCAGCAGGACTAGCGGGGGCCAAGAGACCCAGTACTTC. As protein: CASRTSGGQETQYF.

This sequence joins TRBV10-1 and TRBJ1-5, with D unclear. The CDR3 has 17 residues. CDR1 WNHNN and CDR2 SYGVQD come from the germline V gene (reference sequence). V gave up 7 bases and J gave up 7 bases, with 26 bases separating them. The CDR3 DNA follows: TGCGCCAGCACCCAAAGAACAGTCTATTTGTCCAGCCAGCCCCAGCATTTT. Translation: CASTQRTVYLSSQPQHF.

A few counts support this clone. The rearrangement joins TRBV5-4 to TRBJ1-1, with D unclear. Trimming stripped 2 bases from V and 2 bases from J, with 10 bases between. The CDR3 has 14 residues. Germline V CDR1 and CDR2: SGHNT, YYREEE (reference sequence). CDR3 sequence: CASSLPRANTEAFF. DNA of the CDR3: TGTGCCAGCAGCTTACCTAGGGCCAACACTGAAGCTTTCTTT.

This chain links TRBV6-1 with TRBJ1-3; D is ambiguous. This CDR3 spans 17 amino acids. Trimming pared 2 bases from V and 7 bases from J, leaving 21 bases between. Germline V gene lookup returns CDR1 MNHNS and CDR2 SASEGT. The DNA of the CDR3 is TGTGCCAGCAGTGAATCTCCCCCCTCGGGCAGCTTTAACACCATATATTTT. It specifies CASSESPPSGSFNTIYF.

This chain uses TRBV27 with TRBJ2-2; D remains ambiguous. Germline V lookup: CDR1 MNHEY, CDR2 SMNVEV (reference sequence). V was pared by 2 bases and J by 0 bases, with 4 bases between. This CDR3 is 14 amino acids long. The CDR3 is CASSLQANTGELFF. CDR3 DNA sequence: TGTGCCAGCAGTTTACAGGCGAACACCGGGGAGCTGTTTTTT.

The CDR3 protein is CATSGTPSGDLWYNEQFF. CDR3 DNA: TGTGCCACCAGCGGAACCCCCAGCGGGGACCTTTGGTACAATGAGCAGTTCTTC. The rearrangement joins TRBV15 to TRBJ2-1, with 7 bases identical to TRBD2. CDR1 LNHNV and CDR2 YYDKDF come from the germline V gene (reference sequence). The CDR3 is 18 residues long. V lost 5 bases and J lost 4; bases outside the gene matches: 17.

The chain joins TRBV2 to TRBJ1-1; D gene unclear. V dropped 8 bases and J dropped 4 bases, with 23 bases sitting between them. CDR1 is SNHLY, CDR2 FYNNEI, per germline. This CDR3 is 16 amino acids long. CDR3 sequence reads: CASLGPGGKQSTEAFF. Written as DNA, the CDR3 is TGTGCCAGCCTAGGACCCGGAGGGAAACAGAGCACTGAAGCTTTCTTT.

This chain uses TRBV28 with TRBJ2-6; D may correspond to TRBD1 or TRBD2 (5 bases each). V lost 4 bases and J lost 0, with 10 bases in between. Germline V lookup: CDR1 MDHEN, CDR2 SYDVKM. The CDR3 is 16 amino acids. CDR3 in amino acids: CASSSGATSGANVLTF. DNA for the CDR3: TGTGCCAGCAGTTCCGGGGCTACCTCTGGGGCCAACGTCCTGACTTTC.